This TCR beta chain emerged from a study of cytomegalovirus exposure and HLA in healthy donors. Looked up from germline, CDR1 is KGHSH and CDR2 is LQKENI. V trimming: 1 base; J trimming: 3 bases; junction bases outside the gene matches: 3. This CDR3 spans 16 amino acids. Study outcomes and limitations: In an earlier analysis, about 90% or about 30%: the productive usage of most TCR beta V segments. The study flagged some 170 TCR beta chains as cytomegalovirus-associated.

To note about this clone: Its antigen is not known.

PCR was performed using 60 Vbeta and 13 Jbeta primers. Sequencing was performed with immunoSEQ multiplex PCR; in TCRdb, only in-frame clones are kept and a portion is missing. The table has about 120,000 clones, around 81% seen once. The material sequenced was PBMCs. The chain links TRBV18 to TRBJ2-6; 7 positions match TRBD1. This clonotype originated in a woman in her thirties or forties in good health and CMV-seronegative. CDR3 residues: CASSPQGAVGANVLTF. The CDR3 bases are TGTGCCAGCTCACCACAGGGGGCAGTTGGGGCCAACGTCCTGACTTTC.